The 24 T cell receptor beta chains below all came from one sample that was sequenced in a study of cytomegalovirus exposure and HLA in healthy donors. Researchers ran the PCR with 60 Vbeta and 13 Jbeta primers. The protocol was immunoSEQ multiplex PCR, while the TCRdb copy is restricted to in-frame clones and leaves out a portion. Counted here are about 210,000 clones, about three quarters occurring once; the ten biggest clones make up less than 2%. Input material: PBMCs. These receptors were collected from a male donor in good health and CMV-seronegative.

Ten or more counts support this clone. The V gene is TRBV5-4, the J gene TRBJ2-1; D may be TRBD1 (6 bases). Germline lookup yields CDR1 SGHNT and CDR2 YYREEE (reference sequence). This CDR3 spans 14 amino acids. Trimming took off 2 bases at V and 2 bases at J, with 8 bases between the two ends. CDR3 sequence: CASSFGTTYNEQFF. DNA of the CDR3: TGTGCCAGCAGCTTCGGGACAACCTACAATGAGCAGTTCTTC.

V and J are TRBV27 and TRBJ1-4, with D possibly matching TRBD1 (6 bases). Germline CDR1 MNHEY, CDR2 SMNVEV (reference sequence). The CDR3 is made up of 15 amino acids. V was pared by 5 bases and J by 3 bases, with 13 bases between. The CDR3 protein is CASSQYRAANEKLFF. In DNA form, the CDR3 reads TGTGCCAGCAGTCAGTACAGGGCCGCTAATGAAAAACTGTTTTTT.

This sequence joins TRBV5-1 and TRBJ2-7; maybe TRBD1 (6 bases). The germline V gene encodes CDR1 SGHRS and CDR2 YFSETQ. The V gene lost 0 bases and the J gene lost 4 bases, with 14 bases spanning the gap. The CDR3 loop spans 15 amino acids. The CDR3 DNA follows: TGCGCCAGCAGCTTGGGGAATACAGGGCAATACGAGCAGTACTTC. Translated, it gives CASSLGNTGQYEQYF. Together with reference TRBV5-1 and TRBJ2-7, the CDR3 gives the full variable domain: KAGVTQTPRYLIKTRGQQVTLSCSPISGHRSVSWYQQTPGQGLQFLFEYFSETQRNKGNFPGRFSGRQFSNSRSEMNVSTLELGDSALYLCASSLGNTGQYEQYFGPGTRLTVT.

The chain carries TRBV5-5 and TRBJ2-7; no firm D call. Germline V CDR1 and CDR2: SGHKS, YYEKEE (reference sequence). V gave up 0 bases and J gave up 2 bases, with 15 bases separating them. CDR3 length equals 16 residues. The CDR3 region is CASSLVLAEFPYEQYF. The CDR3 bases are TGTGCCAGCAGCTTGGTGTTGGCGGAATTCCCCTACGAGCAGTACTTC.

This clone was observed a single time. The gene calls are TRBV6-4 and TRBJ1-1, with D perhaps TRBD1 (6 bases). Trimming took 5 bases from V and 1 from J, leaving 14 bases between them. The CDR3 has 15 residues. The germline gives CDR1 MRHNA, CDR2 SNTAGT. The CDR3 loop is CASSSTGMGNTEAFF. The DNA for the CDR3 is TGTGCCAGCAGTTCTACAGGGATGGGGAACACTGAAGCTTTCTTT.

The chain combines TRBV19 with TRBJ1-2; 8 nucleotides agree with TRBD1. This CDR3 has 15 amino acids. Trimming cost V 6 bases and J 5 bases; bases outside gene matches: 11. Per germline, CDR1 LNHDA and CDR2 SQIVND (reference sequence). The CDR3 DNA follows: TGTGCCAGTAGGGCCTCGGCAGGGGGCTGGTATGGCTACACCTTC. Amino acids: CASRASAGGWYGYTF.

The chain combines TRBV4-3 with TRBJ2-3, with 8 bases lining up with TRBD1. The CDR3 has 16 residues. Germline V CDR1 and CDR2: LGHNA, YSLEER. V shed 1 base and J 6 bases; nucleotides not matched to a gene: 9. The CDR3 bases are TGCGCCAGCAGCCAAGGGACAGGGTCCCGATGGGATACGCAGTATTTT. Translating it yields CASSQGTGSRWDTQYF.

The gene calls are TRBV2 and TRBJ1-2; tentative D call: TRBD1 (5 bases). Deletions cut 5 bases from V and 7 bases from J, with 14 bases between. This CDR3 has 13 residues. The germline gives CDR1 SNHLY, CDR2 FYNNEI. The CDR3 here is CASSSREGFGYTF. The DNA of the CDR3 is TGTGCCAGCAGTAGCAGGGAAGGGTTTGGCTACACCTTC.

The chain has TRBV27 and TRBJ2-6; 8 bases line up with TRBD1. This CDR3 has 15 residues. Trimming at V came to 6 bases and at J to 0 bases, leaving 1 base not matched to a gene. Germline-derived CDR1 and CDR2 are MNHEY and SMNVEV (reference sequence). Here the CDR3 reads CASRQGGSGANVLTF. CDR3 DNA: TGTGCCAGCAGACAGGGGGGCTCTGGGGCCAACGTCCTGACTTTC.

J is TRBJ2-1 and V is TRBV4-2; D possibly corresponds to TRBD2 (6 bases). CDR1 is LGHNA and CDR2 is YNFKEQ in the germline V gene. The V end lost 1 base, the J end lost 1 base, and 8 bases lay between the germline ends. The CDR3 contains 15 residues. The CDR3 nucleotides read TGTGCCAGCAGCCAAGGCGGGGAGTCCTACAATGAGCAGTTCTTC. Translated: CASSQGGESYNEQFF.

The genes are TRBV6-5 and TRBJ1-1, with a possible D match to TRBD1 (5 bases). Germline V gives CDR1 MNHEY, CDR2 SVGAGI. V gave up 4 bases and J gave up 2 bases, with 11 bases separating them. This CDR3 has 14 amino acids. The CDR3 DNA reads TGTGCCAGCAGTTTGGGGGGACGTAACACTGAAGCTTTCTTT. It codes for CASSLGGRNTEAFF.

The chain uses TRBV7-8 and TRBJ2-1; D remains unclear. This CDR3 region has 15 residues. V was clipped by 5 bases and J by 1 base, with 12 bases between them. CDR1 and CDR2 from the germline V gene are SGHVS and FQNEAQ. The CDR3 DNA reads as TGTGCCAGCAGCCACGAAAGGAGATCCTACAATGAGCAGTTCTTC. Protein product: CASSHERRSYNEQFF.

The chain uses TRBV2 and TRBJ2-7; 9 nucleotides line up with TRBD1. Germline CDR1 reads SNHLY; CDR2 reads FYNNEI. This CDR3 is built from 15 residues. V lost 4 bases and J lost 6; bases outside the gene matches: 10. The CDR3 loop is CASSVGGQGPLEQYF. DNA for the CDR3: TGTGCCAGCAGTGTAGGGGGACAGGGCCCCCTCGAGCAGTACTTC.

The genes are TRBV6-1 and TRBJ1-1, with D uncertain. Trimming removed 0 bases at V and 6 bases at J, with 11 bases between. The CDR3 is 14 amino acids. CDR1 MNHNS and CDR2 SASEGT come from the germline V gene. CDR3: CASSEAGRSAEAFF. The CDR3 bases are TGTGCCAGCAGTGAAGCGGGGAGGTCGGCTGAAGCTTTCTTT.

The rearrangement joins TRBV28 to TRBJ1-6; D might be TRBD1 (5 bases). The CDR3 is 16 amino acids. CDR1 and CDR2 from the germline V gene are MDHEN and SYDVKM. V gave up 5 bases and J gave up 4 bases, with 15 bases separating them. CDR3 amino acids: CASSAGDRQYNSPLHF. As DNA, the CDR3 is TGTGCCAGCAGTGCTGGGGATCGACAGTATAATTCACCCCTCCACTTT.

The V gene is TRBV14, the J gene TRBJ2-3; a possible D gene is TRBD2 (5 bases). Germline CDR1 is SGHDN and CDR2 is FVKESK. CDR3 length: 17 amino acids. V was shortened by 3 bases and J by 6 bases, with 22 bases between the two germline ends. The CDR3 reads CASSHEESSLADDTQYF. For the CDR3, the DNA is TGTGCCAGCAGCCATGAAGAGTCTAGCCTCGCCGACGATACGCAGTATTTT.

This chain connects TRBV7-2 to TRBJ2-3, with D possibly TRBD2 on 5 matching bases. Germline values: CDR1 SGHTA, CDR2 FQGNSA. CDR3 length: 18 residues. V was trimmed by 5 bases and J by 4 bases, leaving 25 bases between them. The CDR3, as DNA: TGTGCCAGCAGCCCAGCGTTACTAGGGTTGGTTTATGCAGATACGCAGTATTTT. Protein product: CASSPALLGLVYADTQYF.

The chain recombines TRBV5-4 with TRBJ2-7; D ambiguous. The CDR3 sequence is 14 residues long. V dropped 0 bases and J dropped 0 bases, with 7 bases sitting between them. Germline V gene data show CDR1 as SGHNT and CDR2 as YYREEE (reference sequence). The CDR3: CASSLGSRSYEQYF. For the CDR3, the DNA is TGTGCCAGCAGCTTGGGGAGTCGCTCCTACGAGCAGTACTTC.

The V call is TRBV28, the J call TRBJ2-7, with TRBD2 as a possible D gene (8 bases). Trimming shortened V by 10 bases and J by 6 bases, and 22 bases separated the two germline ends. This CDR3 has 14 residues. The germline CDR1 and CDR2 sequences are MDHEN and SYDVKM. For the CDR3, the DNA is TGTGCCACCAGGGGGGCGGGAGGATTGCCCGAGCAGTACTTC. This translates into CATRGAGGLPEQYF.

V gene TRBV4-2 combines with J gene TRBJ2-1; 8 nucleotides agree with TRBD2. Germline V CDR1 and CDR2: LGHNA, YNFKEQ. The CDR3 covers 16 residues. J lost 2 bases, V lost 0 bases, and 3 bases had no gene match. CDR3 in DNA: TGTGCCAGCAGCCAAGATCAGCGGGGGACCTACAATGAGCAGTTCTTC. Translated, it gives CASSQDQRGTYNEQFF.

The V call is TRBV23-1, the J call TRBJ2-7; D perhaps matches TRBD1 (6 bases). TRBV23-1 is an ORF for which the function is uncertain. The CDR3 has 16 residues. The V end lost 0 bases, the J end lost 0 bases, and 12 bases lay between the germline ends. The CDR3, as DNA: TGCGCCAGCAGTCAATCGTTCAGAGGGGGCTCCTACGAGCAGTACTTC. Translating it yields CASSQSFRGGSYEQYF.

This chain uses TRBV6-1 with TRBJ2-5; tentatively, D is TRBD2 (5 bases). The DNA end is a closer match to TRBJ2-7, so the J assignment may be wrong. Germline CDR1 is MNHNS and CDR2 is SASEGT. The CDR3 runs 12 residues. CDR3 sequence reads: CASKGIEGEQYF. The CDR3 nucleotides read TGTGCCAGCAAGGGTATAGAGGGCGAGCAGTACTTC.

This clone was seen a single time. The rearrangement uses TRBV7-3 and TRBJ2-5; TRBD1 is a possible D gene (5 bases). Germline-derived CDR1 and CDR2 are SGHTA and FQGTGA. CDR3 length: 14 amino acids. The germline V and J ends were trimmed by 5 bases and 1 base, with 11 bases remaining between them. The CDR3 sequence is CASSPGQGQETQYF. The CDR3 nucleotides read TGTGCCAGCAGCCCCGGGCAGGGCCAAGAGACCCAGTACTTC.

The table lists this clone with a few counts. The chain has TRBV7-9 and TRBJ2-5; D perhaps matches TRBD1 (5 bases). Germline loops: CDR1 SEHNR, CDR2 FQNEAQ (reference sequence). V lost 3 bases and J 9 bases, leaving 17 bases between the germline ends. The CDR3 consists of 14 residues. The CDR3 DNA reads as TGTGCCAGCAGCTTGCCCAGAGGCCAAGGGGCCCAGTACTTC. It codes for CASSLPRGQGAQYF.